This TCR beta chain comes out of a study of blood T cell repertoires in COVID-19. Study background: Researchers got acute and convalescent COVID-19 samples from the United States, Italy and Spain. The analysed material was cDNA or gDNA that came from T cells, B-cell-depleted T cells, or PBMCs.

CDR1 is SGHTA, CDR2 FQGNSA, per germline. The CDR3 length is 15 residues. Germline trimming cut 4 bases from V and 4 bases from J; bases unmatched to any gene: 6. Original data processing: Reference gene primer amplification yielded estimated nucleated cell counts. Repertoires were generated with immunoSEQ multiplex PCR, while TCRdb's copy carries only in-frame clones and drops some. That table furnishes V, J and clone size, whereas the DNA furnished D and trimming. Among roughly 200,000 clones listed, 84% were seen once. The J gene is TRBJ2-1, the V gene TRBV7-2; 8 bases match TRBD1. The material sequenced was peripheral blood. The source is a woman over 75 with active or convalescent COVID-19. CDR3 amino acids: CASSSQGARYNEQFF. DNA for the CDR3: TGTGCCAGCAGCTCTCAGGGGGCCCGTTACAATGAGCAGTTCTTC.